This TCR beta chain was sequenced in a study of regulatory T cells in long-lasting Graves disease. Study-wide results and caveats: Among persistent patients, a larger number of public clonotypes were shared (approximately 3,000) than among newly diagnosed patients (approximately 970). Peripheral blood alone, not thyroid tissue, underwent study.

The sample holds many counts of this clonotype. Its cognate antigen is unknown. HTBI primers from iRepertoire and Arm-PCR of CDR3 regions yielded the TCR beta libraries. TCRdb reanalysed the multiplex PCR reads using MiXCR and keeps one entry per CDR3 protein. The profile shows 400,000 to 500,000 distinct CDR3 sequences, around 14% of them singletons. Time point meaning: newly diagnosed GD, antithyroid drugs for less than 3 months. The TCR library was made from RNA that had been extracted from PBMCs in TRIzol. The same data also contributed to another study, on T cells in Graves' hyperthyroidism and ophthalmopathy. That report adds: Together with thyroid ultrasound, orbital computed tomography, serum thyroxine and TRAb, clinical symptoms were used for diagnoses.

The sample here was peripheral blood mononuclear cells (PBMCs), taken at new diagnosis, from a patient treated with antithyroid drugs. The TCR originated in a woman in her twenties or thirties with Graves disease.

CDR3 bases: TGTGCCAGCAGCCAAGATCCCGACTGGGGCGGGGAGACCCAGTACTTC. Its protein product is CASSQDPDWGGETQYF. The chain couples TRBV3-1 to TRBJ2-5; the D call may be TRBD1 or TRBD2 (5 bases each). The ends were cut back, 0 bases at V and 5 bases at J, with 16 bases in the middle. Germline V gene data show CDR1 as LGHDT and CDR2 as YNNKEL (reference sequence). This CDR3 is built from 16 residues.